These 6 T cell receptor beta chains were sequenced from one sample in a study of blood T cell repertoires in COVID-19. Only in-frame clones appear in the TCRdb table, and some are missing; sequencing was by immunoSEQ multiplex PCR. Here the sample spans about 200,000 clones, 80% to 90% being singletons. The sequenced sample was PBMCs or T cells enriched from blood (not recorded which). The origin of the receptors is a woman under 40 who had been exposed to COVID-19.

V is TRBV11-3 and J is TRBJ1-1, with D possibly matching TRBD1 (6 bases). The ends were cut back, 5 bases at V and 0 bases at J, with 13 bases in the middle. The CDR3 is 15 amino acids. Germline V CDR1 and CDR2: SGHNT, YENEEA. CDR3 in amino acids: CASSHRDGVNTEAFF. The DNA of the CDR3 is TGTGCCAGCAGCCACAGGGATGGGGTGAACACTGAAGCTTTCTTT.

Here the CDR3 reads CASSLILGQLNIQYF. The CDR3 DNA sequence: TGTGCCAGCAGCTTGATTCTGGGGCAGTTGAACATTCAGTACTTC. The rearrangement joins TRBV5-5 to TRBJ2-4, with D perhaps TRBD1 (5 bases). Trimming removed 1 base at V and 7 bases at J, with 15 bases between. Per the germline V gene, CDR1 is SGHKS and CDR2 is YYEKEE (reference sequence). CDR3 length: 15 amino acids. Full variable domain (outside the CDR3, taken from reference TRBV5-5 and TRBJ2-4): DAGVTQSPTHLIKTRGQQVTLRCSPISGHKSVSWYQQVLGQGPQFIFQYYEKEERGRGNFPDRFSARQFPNYSSELNVNALLLGDSALYLCASSLILGQLNIQYFGAGTRLSVL.

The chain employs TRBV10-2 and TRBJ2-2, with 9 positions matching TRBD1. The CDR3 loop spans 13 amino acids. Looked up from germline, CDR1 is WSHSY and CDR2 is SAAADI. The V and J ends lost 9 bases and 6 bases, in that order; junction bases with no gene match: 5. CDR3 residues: CASRTGAAGELFF. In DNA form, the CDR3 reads TGCGCCAGTCGGACAGGGGCCGCCGGGGAGCTGTTTTTT.

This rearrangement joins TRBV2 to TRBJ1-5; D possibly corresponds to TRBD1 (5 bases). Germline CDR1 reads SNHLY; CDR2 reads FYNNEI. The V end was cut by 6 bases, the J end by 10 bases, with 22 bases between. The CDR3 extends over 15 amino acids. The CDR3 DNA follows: TGTGCCAGCAGCCTCGGTGGAGGGGCAATGCGTCCCCAGCATTTT. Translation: CASSLGGGAMRPQHF.

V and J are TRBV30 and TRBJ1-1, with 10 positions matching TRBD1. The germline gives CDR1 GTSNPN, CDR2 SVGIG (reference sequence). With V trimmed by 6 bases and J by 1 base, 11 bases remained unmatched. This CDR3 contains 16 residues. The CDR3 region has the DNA TGTGCCTGCAATCTACCGGGACAGGGGCCGAACACTGAAGCTTTCTTT. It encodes CACNLPGQGPNTEAFF.

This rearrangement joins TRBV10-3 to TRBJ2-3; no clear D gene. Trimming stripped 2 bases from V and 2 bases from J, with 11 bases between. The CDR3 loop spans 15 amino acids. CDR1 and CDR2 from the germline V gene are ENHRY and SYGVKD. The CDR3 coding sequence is TGTGCCATCAGTGAGGGGCAGTCCCCCACAGATACGCAGTATTTT. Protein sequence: CAISEGQSPTDTQYF.